This entry is about one T cell receptor beta chain. The antigen remains undetermined. The missing conserved phenylalanine or tryptophan at the end of this CDR3 makes a read error likely. The limits of the CDR3 on the DNA are not certain, so only TCRdb's listed CDR3 is given. The sample belongs to a study of T cells in Graves' hyperthyroidism and ophthalmopathy. Study-wide results and caveats: Median prediction lead before ophthalmopathy onset was 6.5 months with the model. Patients with ophthalmopathy were separated from those with stable hyperthyroidism by a 13 V-J model. Clonotypes that were expanded in thyroid above 0.001 mostly appeared in blood too.

Hyperthyroidism was newly diagnosed in patients aged 18 to 65 (duration under 2 months). Both ends counted, the CDR3 spans 16 residues. CDR1 DFQATT and CDR2 SNEGSKA come from the germline V gene (reference sequence). RNA transcripts were the template for amplifying TCR beta CDR3 regions. Primed by the HTBI set, a first-round RT-PCR was run on the TCR CDR3. TCRdb passed the multiplex PCR reads through MiXCR, listing each CDR3 protein once. Of approximately 95,000 distinct CDR3 sequences in the sample, about 37% were seen once. Material for sequencing was peripheral blood or thyroid tissue (not recorded which). The origin of this receptor is a woman aged 25 to 39 with Graves' hyperthyroidism. V is TRBV20-1 and J is TRBJ1-1; TRBD1, the table's D call, lacks a check against the DNA. CDR3 region: CSATDRGLGEKLFFGS.